Detailed here is one T cell receptor (beta chain). What it recognizes is unknown. This record comes from a study of T-cell memory formation after mild COVID-19. Looking at the study overall: The study found TCR clusters largely donor specific.

Study-level findings and limits: Later expanders leaned toward CD4+, whereas clones contracting from day 15 to 85 were balanced CD4/CD8. Confirmation of SARS-CoV-2 specificity was lacking for second-wave clones peaking day 37.

CDR1 is LNHDA, CDR2 SQIVND, per germline (reference sequence). This CDR3 spans 15 amino acids. The germline V and J ends were trimmed by 3 bases and 4 bases, with 12 bases remaining between them. TCRdb ran MiXCR on the 5' RACE reads and lists one entry per CDR3 protein. Counted here are 150,000 or so distinct CDR3 sequences, roughly 28% occurring once; the ten biggest clones make up more than 10%. The clonotype was recovered from an adult woman who had mild COVID-19 (a few samples of this study predate the infection). Cell type and time point are not known. The specimen sequenced was PBMCs or a T cell subset sorted from them (not recorded which). The chain carries TRBV19 and TRBJ2-2; D possibly corresponds to TRBD2 (7 bases). CDR3: CASSIDGGLTGELFF. In nucleotides, the CDR3 is TGTGCCAGTAGTATCGACGGGGGGCTCACCGGGGAGCTGTTTTTT.